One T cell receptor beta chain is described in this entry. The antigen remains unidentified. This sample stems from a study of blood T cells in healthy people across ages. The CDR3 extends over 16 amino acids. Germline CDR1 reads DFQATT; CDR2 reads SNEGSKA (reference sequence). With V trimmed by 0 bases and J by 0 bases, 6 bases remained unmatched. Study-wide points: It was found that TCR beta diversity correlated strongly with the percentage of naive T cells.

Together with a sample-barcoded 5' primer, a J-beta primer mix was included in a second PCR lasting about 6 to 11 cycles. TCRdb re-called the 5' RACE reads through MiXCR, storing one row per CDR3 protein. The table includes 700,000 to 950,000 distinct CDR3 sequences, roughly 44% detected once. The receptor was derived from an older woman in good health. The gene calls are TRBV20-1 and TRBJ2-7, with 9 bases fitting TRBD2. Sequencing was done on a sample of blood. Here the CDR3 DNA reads TGCAGTGCTAGAGATGAGGAGCGGGGGGACTCCTACGAGCAGTACTTC. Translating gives CSARDEERGDSYEQYF.